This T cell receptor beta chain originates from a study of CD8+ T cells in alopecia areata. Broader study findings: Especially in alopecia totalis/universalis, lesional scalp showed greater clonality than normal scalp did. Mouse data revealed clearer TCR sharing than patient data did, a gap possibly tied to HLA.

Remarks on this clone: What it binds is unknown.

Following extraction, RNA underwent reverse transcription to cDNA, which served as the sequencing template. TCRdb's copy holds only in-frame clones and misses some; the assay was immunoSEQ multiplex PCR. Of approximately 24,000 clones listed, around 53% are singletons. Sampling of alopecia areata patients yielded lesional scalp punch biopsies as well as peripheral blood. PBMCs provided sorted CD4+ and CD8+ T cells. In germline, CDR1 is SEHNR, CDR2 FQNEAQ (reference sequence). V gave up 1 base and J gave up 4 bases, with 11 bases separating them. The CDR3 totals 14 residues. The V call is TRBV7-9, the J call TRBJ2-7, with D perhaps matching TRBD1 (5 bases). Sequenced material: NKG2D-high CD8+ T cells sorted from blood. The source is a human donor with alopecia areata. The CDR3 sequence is CASSLEGGQYEQYF. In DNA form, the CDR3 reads TGTGCCAGCAGCTTAGAAGGCGGACAATACGAGCAGTACTTC.